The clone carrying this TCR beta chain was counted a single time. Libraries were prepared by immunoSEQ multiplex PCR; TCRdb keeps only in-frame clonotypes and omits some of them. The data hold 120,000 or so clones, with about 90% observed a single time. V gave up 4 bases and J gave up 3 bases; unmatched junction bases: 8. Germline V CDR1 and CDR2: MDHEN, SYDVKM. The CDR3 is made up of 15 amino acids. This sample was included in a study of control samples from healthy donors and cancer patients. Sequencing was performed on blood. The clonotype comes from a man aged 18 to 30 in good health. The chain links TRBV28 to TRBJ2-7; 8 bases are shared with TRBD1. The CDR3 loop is CASSSTGTGSYEQYF. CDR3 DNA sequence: TGTGCCAGCAGTTCGACCGGGACAGGCAGCTACGAGCAGTACTTC.